The clone carrying this TCR beta chain was found a few times. Its specificity is not known. The data derive from a study of beta chain features in type 1 diabetes. Whole-study findings and limits: Within each of all four CD4+ subsets, Type 1 diabetes patients had TCRB CDR3s that were moderately but significantly shorter.

Between the trimmed V and J ends, which lost 2 bases and 3 bases, there was a span of 10 bases. This CDR3 has 14 amino acids. Germline loops: CDR1 LGHNA, CDR2 YSLEER. Expressed TCRB transcripts were sequenced, since all the RNA that had been isolated was reverse transcribed. Only in-frame clones appear in the TCRdb table, and some are missing; sequencing was by immunoSEQ multiplex PCR. Of about 640,000 clones detected, roughly 12% appear once; the ten largest clones hold about 0.11%. This chain joins TRBV4-3 and TRBJ1-2, with D hard to call. The source is a young man with type 1 diabetes. Source material: naive CD4+ T cells from blood. The CDR3 bases are TGCGCCAGCAGCCAATCCCCTCAGGACTATGGCTACACCTTC. This translates into CASSQSPQDYGYTF.